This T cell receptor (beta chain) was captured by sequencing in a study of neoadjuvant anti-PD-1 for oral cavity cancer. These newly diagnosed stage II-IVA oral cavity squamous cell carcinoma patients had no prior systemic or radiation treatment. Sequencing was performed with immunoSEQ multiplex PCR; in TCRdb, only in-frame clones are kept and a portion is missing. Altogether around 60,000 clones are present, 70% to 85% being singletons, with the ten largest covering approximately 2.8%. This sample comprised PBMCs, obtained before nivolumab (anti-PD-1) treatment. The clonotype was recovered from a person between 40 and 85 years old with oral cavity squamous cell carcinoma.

CDR3 DNA sequence: TGTGCCAGCATATACGGGGGGCTGGAAGCTTTCTTT. This codes for CASIYGGLEAFF. This rearrangement joins TRBV2 to TRBJ1-1; a weak D match, TRBD1 (6 bases). Germline values: CDR1 SNHLY, CDR2 FYNNEI. Trimming stripped 7 bases from V and 8 bases from J, with 14 bases between. CDR3 length: 12 amino acids.